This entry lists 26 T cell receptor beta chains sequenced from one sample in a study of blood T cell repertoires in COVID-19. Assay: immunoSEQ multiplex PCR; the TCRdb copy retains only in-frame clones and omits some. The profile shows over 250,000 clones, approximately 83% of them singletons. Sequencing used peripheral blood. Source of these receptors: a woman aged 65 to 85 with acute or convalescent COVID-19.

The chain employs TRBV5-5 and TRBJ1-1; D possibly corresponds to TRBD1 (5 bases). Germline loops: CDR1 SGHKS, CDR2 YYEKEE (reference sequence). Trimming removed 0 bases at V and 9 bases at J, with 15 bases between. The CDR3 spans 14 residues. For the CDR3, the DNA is TGTGCCAGCAGCTTGGGCTTTCAGGGCGGACAAGCTTTCTTT. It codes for CASSLGFQGGQAFF.

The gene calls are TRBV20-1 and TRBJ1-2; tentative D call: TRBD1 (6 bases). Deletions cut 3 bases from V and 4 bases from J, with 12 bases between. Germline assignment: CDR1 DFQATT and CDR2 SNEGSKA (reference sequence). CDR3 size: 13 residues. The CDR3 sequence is CSASAGAGYGYTF. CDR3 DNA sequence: TGCAGTGCTAGTGCAGGGGCAGGCTATGGCTACACCTTC.

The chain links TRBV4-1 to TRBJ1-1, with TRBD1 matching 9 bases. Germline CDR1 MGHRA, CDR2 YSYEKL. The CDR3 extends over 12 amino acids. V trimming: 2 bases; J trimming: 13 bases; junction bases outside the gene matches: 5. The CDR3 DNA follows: TGCGCCAGCAGCCAACGACAGGGGGAGGGTTTCTTT. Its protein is CASSQRQGEGFF.

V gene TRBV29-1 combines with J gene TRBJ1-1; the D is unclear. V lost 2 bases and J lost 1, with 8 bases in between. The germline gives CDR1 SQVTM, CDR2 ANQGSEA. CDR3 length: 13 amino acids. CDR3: CSVETHKNTEAFF. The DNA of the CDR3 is TGCAGCGTTGAAACACATAAGAACACTGAAGCTTTCTTT.

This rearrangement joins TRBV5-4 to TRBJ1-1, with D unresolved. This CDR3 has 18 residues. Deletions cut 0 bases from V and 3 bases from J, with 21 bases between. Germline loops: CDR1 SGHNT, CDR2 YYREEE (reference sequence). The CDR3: CASSLESAELDWDTEAFF. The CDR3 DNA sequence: TGTGCCAGCAGCTTGGAGTCTGCGGAATTGGATTGGGACACTGAAGCTTTCTTT. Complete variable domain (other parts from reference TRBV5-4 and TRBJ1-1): ETGVTQSPTHLIKTRGQQVTLRCSSQSGHNTVSWYQQALGQGPQFIFQYYREEENGRGNFPPRFSGLQFPNYSSELNVNALELDDSALYLCASSLESAELDWDTEAFFGQGTRLTVV.

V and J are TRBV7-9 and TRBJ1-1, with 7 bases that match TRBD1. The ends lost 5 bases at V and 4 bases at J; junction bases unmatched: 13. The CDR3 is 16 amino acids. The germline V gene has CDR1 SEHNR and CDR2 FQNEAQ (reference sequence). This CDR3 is CASSVYRQGKVTEAFF. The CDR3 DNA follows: TGTGCCAGCAGCGTTTACCGACAGGGAAAAGTCACTGAAGCTTTCTTT.

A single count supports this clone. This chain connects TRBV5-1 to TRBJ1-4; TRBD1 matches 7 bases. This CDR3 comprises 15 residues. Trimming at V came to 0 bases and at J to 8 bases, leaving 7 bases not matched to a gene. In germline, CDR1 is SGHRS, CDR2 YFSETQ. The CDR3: CASSLGGQASEKLFF. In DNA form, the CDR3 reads TGCGCCAGCAGCTTGGGCGGACAGGCGAGCGAAAAACTGTTTTTT.

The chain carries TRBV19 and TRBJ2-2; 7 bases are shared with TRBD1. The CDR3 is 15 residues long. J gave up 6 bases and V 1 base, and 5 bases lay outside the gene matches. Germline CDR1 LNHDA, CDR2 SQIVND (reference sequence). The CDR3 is CASSIGQGVAGELFF. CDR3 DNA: TGTGCCAGTAGTATAGGACAGGGTGTGGCCGGGGAGCTGTTTTTT.

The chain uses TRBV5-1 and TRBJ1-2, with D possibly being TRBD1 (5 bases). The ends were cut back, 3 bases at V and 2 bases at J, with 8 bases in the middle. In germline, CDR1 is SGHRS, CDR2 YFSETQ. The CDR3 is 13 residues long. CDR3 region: CASSYDSNYGYTF. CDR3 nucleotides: TGCGCCAGCAGCTACGACAGCAACTATGGCTACACCTTC.

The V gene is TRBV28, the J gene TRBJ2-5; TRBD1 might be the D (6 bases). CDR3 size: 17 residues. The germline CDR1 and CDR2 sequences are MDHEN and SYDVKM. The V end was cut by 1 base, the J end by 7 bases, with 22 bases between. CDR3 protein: CASSLSRTVSRQGTQYF. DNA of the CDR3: TGTGCCAGCAGTTTATCTCGGACAGTTTCCCGTCAGGGGACCCAGTACTTC.

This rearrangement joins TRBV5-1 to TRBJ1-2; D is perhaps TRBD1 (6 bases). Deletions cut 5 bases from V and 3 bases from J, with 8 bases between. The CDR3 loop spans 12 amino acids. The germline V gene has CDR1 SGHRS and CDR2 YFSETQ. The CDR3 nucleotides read TGCGCCAGCAGGGGGGCGGACTATGGCTACACCTTC. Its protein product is CASRGADYGYTF.

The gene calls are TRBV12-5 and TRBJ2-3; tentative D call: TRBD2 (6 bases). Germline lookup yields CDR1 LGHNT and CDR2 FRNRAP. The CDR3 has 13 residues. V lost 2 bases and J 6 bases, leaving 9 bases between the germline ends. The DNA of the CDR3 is TGTGCTAGTGGTTTGTACGGGGGTGATACGCAGTATTTT. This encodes CASGLYGGDTQYF.

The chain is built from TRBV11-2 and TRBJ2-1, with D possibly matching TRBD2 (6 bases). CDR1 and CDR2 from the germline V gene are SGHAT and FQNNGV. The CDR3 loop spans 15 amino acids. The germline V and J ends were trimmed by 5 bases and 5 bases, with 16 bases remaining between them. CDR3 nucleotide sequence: TGTGCCAGCAGCCGCCCGGGACTTCTGGACAATGAGCAGTTCTTC. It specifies CASSRPGLLDNEQFF.

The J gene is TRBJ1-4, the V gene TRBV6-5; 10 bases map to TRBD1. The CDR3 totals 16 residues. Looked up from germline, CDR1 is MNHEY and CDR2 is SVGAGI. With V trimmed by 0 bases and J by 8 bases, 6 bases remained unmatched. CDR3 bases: TGTGCCAGCAGTTACTCGGGACAGGGGAATGGGGAAAAACTGTTTTTT. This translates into CASSYSGQGNGEKLFF.

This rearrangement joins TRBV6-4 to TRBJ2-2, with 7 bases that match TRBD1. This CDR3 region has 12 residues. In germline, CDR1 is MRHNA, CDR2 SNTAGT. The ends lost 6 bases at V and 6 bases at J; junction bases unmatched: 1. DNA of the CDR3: TGTGCCAGCAGAACAGGGGCCGGGGAGCTGTTTTTT. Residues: CASRTGAGELFF.

The DNA for the CDR3 is TGTGCCAGCAGAGTAACTAGCGGGGGGAAAGAGACCCAGTACTTC. It is translated as CASRVTSGGKETQYF. The rearrangement links TRBV2 to TRBJ2-5; 12 bases line up with TRBD2. Looked up from germline, CDR1 is SNHLY and CDR2 is FYNNEI. V dropped 6 bases and J dropped 3; count of bases not matched to a gene: 5. The CDR3 is 15 residues long.

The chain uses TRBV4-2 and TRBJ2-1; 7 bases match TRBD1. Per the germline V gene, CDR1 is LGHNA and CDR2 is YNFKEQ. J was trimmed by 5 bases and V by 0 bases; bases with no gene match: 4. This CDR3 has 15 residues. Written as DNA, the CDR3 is TGTGCCAGCAGCCAAGAGGGGACAGCTGACAATGAGCAGTTCTTC. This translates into CASSQEGTADNEQFF.

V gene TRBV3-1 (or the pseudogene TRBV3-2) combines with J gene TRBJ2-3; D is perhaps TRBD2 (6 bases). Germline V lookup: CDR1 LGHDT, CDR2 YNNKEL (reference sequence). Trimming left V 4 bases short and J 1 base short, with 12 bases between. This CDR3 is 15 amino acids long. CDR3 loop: CASSPTGLRTDTQYF. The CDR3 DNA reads TGTGCCAGCAGCCCAACGGGACTCCGCACAGATACGCAGTATTTT.

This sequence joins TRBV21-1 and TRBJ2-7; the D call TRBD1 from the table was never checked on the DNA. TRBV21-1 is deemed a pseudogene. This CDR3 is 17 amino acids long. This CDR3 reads CARSLVQGGLRSYEQYF. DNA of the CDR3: TGTGCCAGGAGCCTGGTACAGGGGGGATTACGGTCCTACGAGCAGTACTTC.

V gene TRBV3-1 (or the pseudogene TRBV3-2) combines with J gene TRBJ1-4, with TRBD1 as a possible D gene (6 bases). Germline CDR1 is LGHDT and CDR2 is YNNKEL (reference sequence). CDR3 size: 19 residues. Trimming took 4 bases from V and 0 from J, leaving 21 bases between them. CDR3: CASSPLPPGDTATNEKLFF. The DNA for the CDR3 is TGTGCCAGCAGCCCCCTCCCTCCAGGGGATACTGCAACTAATGAAAAACTGTTTTTT.

This CDR3 is CATSDPGTGIDGYTF. In nucleotides, the CDR3 is TGTGCCACCAGTGACCCCGGGACAGGGATCGATGGCTACACCTTC. The gene calls are TRBV24-1 and TRBJ1-2; 9 bases fit TRBD1. The germline CDR1 and CDR2 sequences are KGHDR and SFDVKD. V dropped 4 bases and J dropped 6; count of bases not matched to a gene: 8. CDR3 size: 15 residues.

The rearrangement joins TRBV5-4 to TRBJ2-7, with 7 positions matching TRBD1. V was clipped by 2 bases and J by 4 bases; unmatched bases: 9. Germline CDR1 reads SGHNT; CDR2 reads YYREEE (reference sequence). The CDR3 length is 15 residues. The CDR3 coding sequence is TGTGCCAGCAGCTTCGGGACAGCTAAATTGTACGAGCAGTACTTC. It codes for CASSFGTAKLYEQYF.

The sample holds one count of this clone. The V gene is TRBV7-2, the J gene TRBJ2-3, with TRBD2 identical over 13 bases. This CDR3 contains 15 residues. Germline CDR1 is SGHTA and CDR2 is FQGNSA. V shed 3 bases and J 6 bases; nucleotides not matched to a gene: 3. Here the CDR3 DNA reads TGTGCCAGCAGCTTCACTAGCGGGGGGGCGGATACGCAGTATTTT. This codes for CASSFTSGGADTQYF.

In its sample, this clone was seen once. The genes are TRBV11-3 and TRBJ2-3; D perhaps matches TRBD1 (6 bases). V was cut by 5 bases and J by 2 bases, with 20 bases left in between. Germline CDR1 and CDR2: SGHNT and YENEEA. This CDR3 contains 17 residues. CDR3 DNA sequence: TGTGCCAGCAGCCCCGGGGTAGGCAGGGGATTCACAGATACGCAGTATTTT. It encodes CASSPGVGRGFTDTQYF.

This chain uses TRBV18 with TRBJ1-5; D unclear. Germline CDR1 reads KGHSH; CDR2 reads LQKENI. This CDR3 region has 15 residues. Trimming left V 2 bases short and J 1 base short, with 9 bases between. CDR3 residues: CASSPGQLSNQPQHF. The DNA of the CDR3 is TGTGCCAGCTCACCAGGTCAGTTAAGCAATCAGCCCCAGCATTTT.

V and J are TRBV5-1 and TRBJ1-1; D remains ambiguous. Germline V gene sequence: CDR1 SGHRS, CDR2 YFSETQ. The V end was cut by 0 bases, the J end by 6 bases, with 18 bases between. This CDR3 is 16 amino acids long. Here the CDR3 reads CASSLAKSGNSAEAFF. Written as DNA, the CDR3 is TGCGCCAGCAGCTTGGCCAAGTCCGGGAACAGTGCTGAAGCTTTCTTT. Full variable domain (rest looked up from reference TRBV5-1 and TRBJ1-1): KAGVTQTPRYLIKTRGQQVTLSCSPISGHRSVSWYQQTPGQGLQFLFEYFSETQRNKGNFPGRFSGRQFSNSRSEMNVSTLELGDSALYLCASSLAKSGNSAEAFFGQGTRLTVV.